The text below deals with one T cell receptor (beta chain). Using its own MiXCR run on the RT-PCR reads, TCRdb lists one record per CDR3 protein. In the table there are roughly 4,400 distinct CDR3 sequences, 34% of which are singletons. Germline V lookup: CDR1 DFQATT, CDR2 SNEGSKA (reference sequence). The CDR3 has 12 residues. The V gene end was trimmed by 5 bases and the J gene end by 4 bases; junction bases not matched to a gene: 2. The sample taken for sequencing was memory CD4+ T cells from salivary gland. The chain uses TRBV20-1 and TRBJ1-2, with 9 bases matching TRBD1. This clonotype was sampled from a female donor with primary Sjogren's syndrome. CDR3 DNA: TGCAGTGCTCCGGGACAGGGCTATGGCTACACCTTC. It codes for CSAPGQGYGYTF.